The clone carrying this T cell receptor beta chain was detected many times. Antigen specificity is unknown. Alongside a J-beta primer mix, a sample-barcoded 5' primer served in a second PCR lasting about 7 to 12 cycles. TCRdb passed the 5' RACE reads through MiXCR, listing each CDR3 protein once. Seen here are fewer than 800,000 distinct CDR3 sequences, about a third observed once, and the top ten hold just over 15%. These data come from a study of blood T cells in healthy people across ages. Study-level information: Template switching picked up about one barcoded beta molecule for each two T cells.

Study conclusions and caveats: Long-lived donors carried more naive CD4+ cells and greater diversity than aged donors. Getting older went along with TCR beta diversity per million T cells dropping roughly linearly. Diversity estimates from one million T cells were considered underestimates.

Input material: blood. The sequence was obtained from a woman older than 75 in good health.

CDR3 residues: CSANPIVAGGLGNEQFF. The CDR3 DNA reads as TGCAGTGCTAACCCGATCGTGGCGGGGGGGTTAGGTAATGAGCAGTTCTTC. This chain links TRBV20-1 with TRBJ2-1, with 9 bases identical to TRBD2. CDR1 DFQATT and CDR2 SNEGSKA come from the germline V gene (reference sequence). The CDR3 runs to 17 residues. The V segment lost 4 bases and the J segment 7 bases; nucleotides outside the gene matches: 17.